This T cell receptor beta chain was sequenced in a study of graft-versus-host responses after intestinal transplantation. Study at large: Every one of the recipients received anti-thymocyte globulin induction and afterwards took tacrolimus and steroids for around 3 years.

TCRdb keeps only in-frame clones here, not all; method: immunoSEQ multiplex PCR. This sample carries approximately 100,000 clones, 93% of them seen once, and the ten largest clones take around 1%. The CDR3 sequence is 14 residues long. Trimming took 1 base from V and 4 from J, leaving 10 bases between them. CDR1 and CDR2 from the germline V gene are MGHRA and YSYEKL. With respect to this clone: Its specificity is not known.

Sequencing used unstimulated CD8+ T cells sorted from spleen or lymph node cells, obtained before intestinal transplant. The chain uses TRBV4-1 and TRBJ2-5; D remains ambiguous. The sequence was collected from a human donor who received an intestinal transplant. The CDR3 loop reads CASSQGPHGETQYF. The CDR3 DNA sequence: TGCGCCAGCAGCCAAGGCCCCCACGGAGAGACCCAGTACTTC.